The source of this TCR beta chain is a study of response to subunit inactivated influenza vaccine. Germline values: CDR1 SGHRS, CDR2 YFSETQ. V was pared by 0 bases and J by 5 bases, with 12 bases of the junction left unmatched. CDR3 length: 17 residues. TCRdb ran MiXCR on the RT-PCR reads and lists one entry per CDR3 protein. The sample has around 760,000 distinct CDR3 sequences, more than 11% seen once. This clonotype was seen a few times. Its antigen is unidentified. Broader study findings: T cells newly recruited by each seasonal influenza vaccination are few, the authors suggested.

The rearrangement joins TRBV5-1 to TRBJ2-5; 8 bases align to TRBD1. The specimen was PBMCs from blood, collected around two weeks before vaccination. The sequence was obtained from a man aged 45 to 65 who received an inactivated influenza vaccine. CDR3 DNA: TGCGCCAGCAGCTTGGACGGGACAGGACCGGCCGGGGAGACCCAGTACTTC. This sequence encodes CASSLDGTGPAGETQYF.